This T cell receptor (beta chain) was captured in a study of control samples from healthy donors and cancer patients. The assay was immunoSEQ multiplex PCR, and TCRdb's table has in-frame clones only and misses some. There are some 78,000 clones in the sample; about 89% occur only once, and less than 8.5% lies in the top ten. The CDR3 has 15 residues. Germline CDR1 is SGDLS and CDR2 is YYNGEE. V dropped 0 bases and J dropped 6 bases, with 12 bases sitting between them. The clonotype originates from a woman in her fifties or sixties in good health. The sequencing sample was made of blood. The chain couples TRBV9 to TRBJ1-4, with D possibly matching TRBD1 (5 bases). The DNA for the CDR3 is TGTGCCAGCAGCGTAGGGCCTCCCAGGGATGAAAAACTGTTTTTT. This codes for CASSVGPPRDEKLFF.